The present T cell receptor (beta chain) was sequenced within a study of T cell responses to AZD1222 COVID-19 vaccine. Overall study findings and caveats: Targeting of unmutated variant regions was reportedly seen in nearly half of spike-specific TCRs. Donors skewed white British and female; clonal diversity was possibly underestimated. There were vaccine-associated CD4 TCRs across spike, dominant at 160-218 and 743-854.

It was second doses at about 4 or about 12 weeks that were pooled. TCRdb's copy holds only in-frame clones and misses some; the assay was immunoSEQ multiplex PCR. Of 78,000 or so clones in the sample, 80% were seen once. The V gene lost 0 bases and the J gene lost 4 bases, with 3 bases spanning the gap. The CDR3 extends over 11 amino acids. CDR1 and CDR2 from the germline V gene are GTSNPN and SVGIG (reference sequence). In regard to this clone: What it binds is not known. Other nucleotide sequences in the sample specify the same CDR3.

The genes are TRBV30 and TRBJ2-5, with unresolved D. The specimen comprised peripheral blood, sampled 28 days after the second AZD1222 dose. The receptor's source is an adult who received the AZD1222 COVID-19 vaccine. The CDR3 sequence is CAWSVGETQYF. The CDR3 DNA follows: TGTGCCTGGAGTGTAGGAGAGACCCAGTACTTC.